This TCR beta chain was observed in a study of PD-1 blockade in classical Hodgkin lymphoma. The overall study: The study gave patients nivolumab 3 mg/kg intravenously every 2 weeks. Study observations and caveats: When nivolumab was started under 1 year after ASCT, patients were excluded. Baseline diversity in complete responders resembled that of newly diagnosed patients. Factors driving the repertoire differences, possibly disease activity or prior therapy, remain undefined.

The data were produced by immunoSEQ multiplex PCR, yet TCRdb's version contains in-frame clones alone and is incomplete. The table includes roughly 21,000 clones, around 83% detected once. Time point meaning: cycle 4 day 1 (C4D1), after more than five weeks of nivolumab. Relapse was seen in all patients after autologous stem cell transplantation, and brentuximab vedotin exposure was variable. For this clone: Its antigen is undetermined.

CDR3 length: 18 amino acids. Trimming removed 1 base from V and 0 bases from J; junction bases left unmatched: 8. CDR1 and CDR2 (germline): LGHNT, FRNRAP. This sequence joins TRBV12-5 and TRBJ2-3; 9 nucleotides align to TRBD2. This specimen was peripheral blood mononuclear cells (PBMCs), taken before the fourth cycle of nivolumab. This receptor was identified in a human donor with classical Hodgkin lymphoma. CDR3 in DNA: TGTGCTAGTGGTTTGGCCTCCTCTAGCGGGGTAAGCACAGATACGCAGTATTTT. Translated, it gives CASGLASSSGVSTDTQYF.